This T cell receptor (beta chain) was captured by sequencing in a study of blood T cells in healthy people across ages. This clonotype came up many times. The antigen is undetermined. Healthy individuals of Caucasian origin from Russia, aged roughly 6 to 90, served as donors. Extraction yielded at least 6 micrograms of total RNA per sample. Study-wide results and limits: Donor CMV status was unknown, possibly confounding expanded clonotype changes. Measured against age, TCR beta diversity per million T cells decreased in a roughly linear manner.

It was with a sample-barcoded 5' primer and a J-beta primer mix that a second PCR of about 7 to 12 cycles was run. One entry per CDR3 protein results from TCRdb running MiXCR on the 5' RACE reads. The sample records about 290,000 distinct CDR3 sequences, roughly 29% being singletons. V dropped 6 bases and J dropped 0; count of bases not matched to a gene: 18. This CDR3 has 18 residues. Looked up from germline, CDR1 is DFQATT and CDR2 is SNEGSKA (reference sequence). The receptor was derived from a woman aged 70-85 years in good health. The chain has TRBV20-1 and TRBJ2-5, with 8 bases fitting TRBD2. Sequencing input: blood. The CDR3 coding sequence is TGCAGTGCCGCCCATCCCCCGGGACTAGGGAAATACCAAGAGACCCAGTACTTC. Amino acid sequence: CSAAHPPGLGKYQETQYF.